A single sample gave rise to the 10 T cell receptor beta chains below, sequenced in a study of blood T cell repertoires in COVID-19. Assay used: immunoSEQ multiplex PCR; TCRdb lists only in-frame clones, some missing. The table has 150,000 to 200,000 clones, 75% to 90% seen once. Sequencing was performed on PBMCs or T cells enriched from blood (not recorded which). These receptors were taken from a woman aged 60-70 years who had recovered from COVID-19.

The chain is built from TRBV5-1 and TRBJ2-3, with a tentative D call TRBD2 (5 bases). Per germline, CDR1 SGHRS and CDR2 YFSETQ. V was cut by 2 bases and J by 0 bases, with 13 bases left in between. There are 16 residues in the CDR3. The CDR3 protein is CASSFISAGSTDTQYF. The CDR3 bases are TGCGCCAGCAGCTTTATTAGCGCAGGTAGCACAGATACGCAGTATTTT.

The rearrangement joins TRBV28 to TRBJ2-3, with TRBD2 matching 14 bases. The CDR3 is 18 residues long. J was trimmed by 5 bases and V by 6 bases; bases with no gene match: 13. From germline, CDR1 is MDHEN and CDR2 SYDVKM. The CDR3 coding sequence is TGTGCCAGCAGGCGACCGGGACTAGCGGGAGTGCGTGAAGATACGCAGTATTTT. Amino acids: CASRRPGLAGVREDTQYF.

This clone was recorded once. The chain uses TRBV11-1 and TRBJ2-1; D not certain. The CDR3 runs 12 residues. V was cut by 6 bases and J by 4 bases, with 7 bases left in between. Germline V CDR1 and CDR2: SGHAT, FQDESV (reference sequence). CDR3 region: CASRGQYNEQFF. CDR3 in DNA: TGTGCCAGCAGGGGCCAGTACAATGAGCAGTTCTTC.

A single count supports this clone. The J gene is TRBJ1-4, the V gene TRBV5-1, with 7 bases aligning to TRBD1. V gave up 0 bases and J gave up 10 bases; unmatched junction bases: 9. The germline V gene encodes CDR1 SGHRS and CDR2 YFSETQ. The CDR3 runs 15 residues. The CDR3: CASSLETGSSSKLFF. The CDR3 bases are TGCGCCAGCAGCTTGGAGACAGGGTCTTCGTCAAAACTGTTTTTT. Filled out from reference TRBV5-1 and TRBJ1-4, the complete variable domain reads KAGVTQTPRYLIKTRGQQVTLSCSPISGHRSVSWYQQTPGQGLQFLFEYFSETQRNKGNFPGRFSGRQFSNSRSEMNVSTLELGDSALYLCASSLETGSSSKLFFGSGTQLSVL.

The chain is built from TRBV3-1 (or the pseudogene TRBV3-2) and TRBJ1-1, with D unclear. V shed 4 bases and J shed 8 bases, with 14 bases lying between them. Looked up from germline, CDR1 is LGHDT and CDR2 is YNNKEL (reference sequence). CDR3 length: 13 amino acids. For the CDR3, the DNA is TGTGCCAGCAGCCGCCTGACTGATACCGAAGCTTTCTTT. This translates into CASSRLTDTEAFF.

This clone has just one count. The chain couples TRBV7-2 to TRBJ2-5; D call uncertain. V was trimmed by 0 bases and J by 7 bases, leaving 15 bases between them. Germline assignment: CDR1 SGHTA and CDR2 FQGNSA. This CDR3 contains 15 residues. CDR3 coding DNA: TGTGCCAGCAGCTTAGCCGACACGTCCGCCGGGACCCAGTACTTC. This codes for CASSLADTSAGTQYF.

The chain is built from TRBV5-8 and TRBJ2-7; 9 nucleotides align to TRBD1. The CDR3 length is 14 residues. Losses at the gene ends were 5 bases for V and 5 bases for J; bases not matched to a gene: 8. Germline loops: CDR1 SGHTS, CDR2 YDEGEE. CDR3 amino acids: CASSYDRGVDEQYF. Here the CDR3 DNA reads TGTGCCAGCAGTTACGACAGGGGGGTCGACGAGCAGTACTTC.

This chain uses TRBV19 with TRBJ2-2; the D gene is possibly TRBD1 (8 bases). The length of the CDR3 is 16 residues. The germline V and J ends were trimmed by 3 bases and 3 bases, with 14 bases remaining between them. In germline, CDR1 is LNHDA, CDR2 SQIVND (reference sequence). DNA of the CDR3: TGTGCCAGTAGTATGTGGACAGGGAGGGACACCGGGGAGCTGTTTTTT. This translates into CASSMWTGRDTGELFF.

A single count supports this clone. J is TRBJ2-5 and V is TRBV2; 8 bases agree with TRBD1. Germline assignment: CDR1 SNHLY and CDR2 FYNNEI. V gave up 1 base and J gave up 4 bases; unmatched junction bases: 2. The CDR3 spans 14 residues. The CDR3 nucleotides are TGTGCCAGCAGTGAAGACAGGGGGATAGAGACCCAGTACTTC. Its protein product is CASSEDRGIETQYF.

The chain employs TRBV3-1 (or the pseudogene TRBV3-2) and TRBJ1-2; TRBD1 is a possible D gene (6 bases). Germline V CDR1 and CDR2: LGHDT, YNNKEL (reference sequence). The CDR3 is 18 amino acids. V shed 3 bases and J shed 0 bases, with 20 bases lying between them. CDR3 sequence reads: CASSHLVGAGPSNYGYTF. In nucleotides, the CDR3 is TGTGCCAGCAGCCACCTTGTGGGGGCAGGCCCATCTAACTATGGCTACACCTTC.